The source of this TCR beta chain is a study of shared clonotypes between healthy human individuals. Generated by immunoSEQ multiplex PCR, the TCRdb table keeps only in-frame clones and is missing some. Seen here are about 1.5 million clones, around 97% observed once, and the top ten hold about 1%. CDR3 length: 15 residues. The germline V gene encodes CDR1 SGHRS and CDR2 YFSETQ. J lost 0 bases, V lost 5 bases, and 4 bases had no gene match. Study-level points and caveats: Naive CD4 clonotype sharing across several donors was approximately 5.2%. Represented genetic and exposure-history diversity was restricted by having few donors. In contrast to clonotypes shared by all four donors, non-shared clonotypes had lower generation probabilities.

This clone was observed once. As yet, its antigen is unknown. Other DNA sequences in this sample translate to the same CDR3. A CD45RA-negative memory subset and a CD45RA+ naive subset were separated from the CD4+ cells. Sequencing used naive CD4+ T cells sorted from blood. Subset in this sample: CD45RA+ positively selected. The chain recombines TRBV5-1 with TRBJ2-1, with 8 bases matching TRBD2. The TCR comes from a man younger than 40 in good health. The CDR3 protein is CASSSGGSSYNEQFF. For the CDR3, the DNA is TGCGCCAGCAGTTCGGGGGGGAGCTCCTACAATGAGCAGTTCTTC.